Listed below are T cell receptor beta chains from one sample, sequenced in a study of CD8+ T cells in alopecia areata. Using immunoSEQ multiplex PCR, the repertoire was profiled, and TCRdb retains in-frame clones only, with some absent. The table records around 150,000 clones, 80% to 90% of them present only once. The sequencing used CD8+ T cells sorted from blood, collected at week 4, from a patient treated with tofacitinib. These receptors all stem from a human donor with alopecia areata. Both conserved end residues are part of each CDR3. D genes are given only for firm matches. Clone size is given for some rows only: seen once, a few or many times, or a class if the clone is expanded.

J,V,size,D,DNA,CDR3
TRBJ2-1,TRBV6-5,NA,NA,TGTGCCAGCAGTTACTCAGACGGAGGGAACAATGAGCAGTTCTTC,CASSYSDGGNNEQFF
TRBJ1-4,TRBV27,once,NA,TGTGCCAGCAGTTTAGGGGGACTGATTAATGAAAAACTGTTTTTT,CASSLGGLINEKLFF
TRBJ2-5,TRBV29-1,once,NA,TGCAGCGTTGATGAGGGGCTTCAGCAAGAGACCCAGTACTTC,CSVDEGLQQETQYF
TRBJ2-3,TRBV2,once,TRBD1,TGTGCCAGCAGCCTGACAGGGGGCTTCGTGGCAGATACGCAGTATTTT,CASSLTGGFVADTQYF
TRBJ2-7,TRBV29-1,once,NA,TGCAGCGTGAGCACCTCACAGGGAACCTACGAGCAGTACTTC,CSVSTSQGTYEQYF
TRBJ2-5,TRBV7-2,few,NA,TGTGCCAGCAGTCCAAATACAGACTTACAAGAGACCCAGTACTTC,CASSPNTDLQETQYF
TRBJ2-7,TRBV7-9,few,NA,TGTGCCAGCAGCCCCACCGAGGGCGAGCAGTACTTC,CASSPTEGEQYF
TRBJ1-2,TRBV6-5,once,TRBD1,TGTGCCAGCAGTCCCGCAGGCAGGGGGCCTGGCTACACCTTC,CASSPAGRGPGYTF
TRBJ2-1,TRBV4-3,NA,NA,TGCGCCAGCAGCCAAGGAGTGGGGATCTCCTACAATGAGCAGTTCTTC,CASSQGVGISYNEQFF
TRBJ2-3,TRBV4-3,NA,TRBD2,TGCGCCAGCAGCCAATCGGGACTAGCGGGGGATTTGGATACGCAGTATTTT,CASSQSGLAGDLDTQYF
TRBJ2-7,TRBV2,NA,NA,TGTGCCAGCAGTGAATGGGGCTCGGGTGGCTACGAGCAGTACTTC,CASSEWGSGGYEQYF
TRBJ2-4,TRBV6-1,few,NA,TGTGCCAGCAGTGAAGTTGATTGGAGAGGCCCAAAAAACATTCAGTACTTC,CASSEVDWRGPKNIQYF
TRBJ1-5,TRBV11-2,NA,TRBD1,TGTGCCAGCAGCTCCGGGACAGGGGGAGGTCAGCCCCAGCATTTT,CASSSGTGGGQPQHF
TRBJ2-7,TRBV29-1,NA,NA,TGCAGCGTAAGCGTCTACAGTCCTAACTTC,CSVSVYSPNF
TRBJ2-7,TRBV4-1,NA,NA,TGCGCCAGCAGCCAAGTCTTAAAGGGCAGCGAGCAGTACTTC,CASSQVLKGSEQYF
TRBJ2-3,TRBV7-2,NA,TRBD2,TGTGCCAGCAGCTTAGCAGCGGGGAAGACAGATACGCAGTATTTT,CASSLAAGKTDTQYF
TRBJ2-7,TRBV4-1,NA,NA,TGCGCCAGCAGCCAAGATCCGGGCAGTCGCTTCTCCTACGAGCAGTACTTC,CASSQDPGSRFSYEQYF
TRBJ2-7,TRBV21-1,once,NA,TGTGCCAGCAGCAGACCGGGACTAGGTTTCTACGAGCAGTACTTC,CASSRPGLGFYEQYF
TRBJ1-1,TRBV7-9,NA,NA,TGTGCCAGCAGCGACCTCGGTGCCCTCAACACTGAAGCTTTCTTT,CASSDLGALNTEAFF
TRBJ2-7,TRBV7-2,NA,TRBD1,TGTGCCAGCAGCACCGGGACAGCCTTCTACGAGCAGTACTTC,CASSTGTAFYEQYF
TRBJ2-6,TRBV27,NA,NA,TGTGCCAGCAGTTCTCCGCGGGACAGAATCTCTGGGGCCAACGTCCTGACTTTC,CASSSPRDRISGANVLTF
TRBJ2-2,TRBV11-2,once,NA,TGTGCCAGCAGCTTAGGGTATACCGGGGAGCTGTTTTTT,CASSLGYTGELFF
TRBJ2-1,TRBV4-1,NA,NA,TGCGCCAGCAGCCAAGACCCGGGACAAGGATCCTACAATGAGCAGTTCTTC,CASSQDPGQGSYNEQFF
TRBJ2-1,TRBV4-3,NA,NA,TGCGCCAGCAGCCAAGGGAGGTCCCACAATGAGCAGTTCTTC,CASSQGRSHNEQFF
TRBJ1-1,TRBV29-1,once,NA,TGCAGCGTTGAAACCCCCCTAGGGAAACCCCTAGGAGCTTTCTTT,CSVETPLGKPLGAFF
TRBJ2-7,TRBV5-6,NA,TRBD1,TGTGCCAGCAGCGTGGGACAGGGAGGGATCTACGAGCAGTACTTC,CASSVGQGGIYEQYF
TRBJ2-7,TRBV13,NA,NA,TGTGCCAGCAGCTTAGGTGGGGATTCCTACGAGCAGTACTTC,CASSLGGDSYEQYF
TRBJ2-7,TRBV11-2,NA,NA,TGTGCCAGCAGCTTAGGTTCAGGGGCAATCGAGCAGTACTTC,CASSLGSGAIEQYF
TRBJ2-3,TRBV2,NA,TRBD2,TGTGCCAGCAGTGAATCGGCGCGGGGGGGCAGCGCGGATACGCAGTATTTT,CASSESARGGSADTQYF
TRBJ1-6,TRBV4-3,NA,NA,TGCGCCAGCAGCCAAGATTCTGCTAATTCACCCCTCCACTTT,CASSQDSANSPLHF
TRBJ2-1,TRBV4-3,NA,TRBD2,TGCGCCAGCAGCCACCGACTAGCGGGGGCTTACAATGAGCAGTTCTTC,CASSHRLAGAYNEQFF
TRBJ2-7,TRBV7-6,NA,NA,TGTGCCAGCAGTCAACACAGGTGGGCAGGACCAAAATCCTACGAGCAGTACTTC,CASSQHRWAGPKSYEQYF
TRBJ2-2,TRBV5-6,NA,NA,TGTGCCAGCAGCCCCCCGGGGACGCCCGGGGAGCTGTTTTTT,CASSPPGTPGELFF
TRBJ1-2,TRBV6-5,NA,NA,TGTGCCAGCAGTCTGGACGGCTATGGCTACACCTTC,CASSLDGYGYTF
TRBJ2-3,TRBV11-2,once,NA,TGTGCCAGCAGCTGGGACGTCTCTAGCACAGATACGCAGTATTTT,CASSWDVSSTDTQYF
TRBJ1-2,TRBV4-1,once,NA,TGCGCCAGCAGCCAAGATTGGAGTACCGCGGGCTATGGCTACACCTTC,CASSQDWSTAGYGYTF
TRBJ2-1,TRBV29-1,NA,NA,TGCAGCGTTGACCCGCGCGAGGGGAGAGGAAACAATGAGCAGTTCTTC,CSVDPREGRGNNEQFF
TRBJ2-7,TRBV5-1,NA,TRBD1,TGCGCCAGCAGCCTAGGACAGGGTGAAGTCGAGCAGTACTTC,CASSLGQGEVEQYF
TRBJ1-2,TRBV4-1,NA,NA,TGCGCCAGCAGCCAAGAATGGCGGGACGGGGAGGGCTACACCTTC,CASSQEWRDGEGYTF
TRBJ2-7,TRBV12-2,NA,NA,TGTGCAAGTCGCTTAGCAAGAGAACAACAAGTCCCCTACGAGCAGTACTTC,CASRLAREQQVPYEQYF
TRBJ1-5,TRBV29-1,NA,NA,TGCAACGTGGGGGACGGGCTACTGGGGCCCCAGCATTTT,CNVGDGLLGPQHF
TRBJ2-2,TRBV4-3,once,NA,TGCGCCAGCAGCCAAGATCGGGTTGGGGAGCTGTTTTTT,CASSQDRVGELFF
TRBJ2-1,TRBV7-2,few,NA,TGTGCCAGCACCCTAGGGAATGAGCAGTTCTTC,CASTLGNEQFF
TRBJ1-2,TRBV29-1,NA,NA,TGCAGCGTTGGGCAGGGTCAAAACTATGGCTACACCTTC,CSVGQGQNYGYTF
TRBJ2-3,TRBV4-2,NA,TRBD2,TGTGCCAGCAGCCAAGATTGGATTTTGGGACTAGCAGCGGCAGATACGCAGTATTTT,CASSQDWILGLAAADTQYF
TRBJ2-6,TRBV9,NA,NA,TGTGCCAGCAGCGTAAGTTCGGTCGGGGTCCAAGTCAAAAACTCTGGGGCCAACGTCCTGACTTTC,CASSVSSVGVQVKNSGANVLTF
TRBJ2-3,TRBV4-1,NA,NA,TGCGCCAGCAGCCAACAACAGGGTCCCAGCACAGATACGCAGTATTTT,CASSQQQGPSTDTQYF
TRBJ2-2,TRBV30,NA,NA,TGTGCCTGGAGATTACCCACCGGGGAGCTGTTTTTT,CAWRLPTGELFF
TRBJ2-6,TRBV4-3,NA,NA,TGCGCCAGCAGCCAAGAGGGCTCTGGGGCCAACGTCCTGACTTTC,CASSQEGSGANVLTF
TRBJ1-1,TRBV7-9,NA,TRBD1,TGTGCCAGCAGCTCACCATGGACAGGGGGAAACACTGAAGCTTTCTTT,CASSSPWTGGNTEAFF
TRBJ1-1,TRBV6-5,few,NA,TGTGCCAGCAGTTACTCCCCCGGGTGGAGCAGCACTGAAGCTTTCTTT,CASSYSPGWSSTEAFF
TRBJ2-7,TRBV6-1,NA,NA,TGTGCCTCACGGACCGGGTCGGGAAGGAACTACGAGCAGTACTTC,CASRTGSGRNYEQYF
TRBJ1-5,TRBV11-2,NA,NA,TGTGCCAGCAGCCCGGGATCAGGAGGGTCGGGTCAGCCCCAGCATTTT,CASSPGSGGSGQPQHF
TRBJ2-7,TRBV19,NA,NA,TGTGCCAGTAGTATTGACGACGTTTCCTACGAGCAGTACTTC,CASSIDDVSYEQYF
TRBJ2-5,TRBV5-4,once,NA,TGTGCCAGCAGCTTCCAGGGAGAAGAGACCCAGTACTTC,CASSFQGEETQYF
TRBJ2-2,TRBV4-1,NA,NA,TGCGCCAGCAGCCCCACGAACACCGGGGAGCTGTTTTTT,CASSPTNTGELFF